The 3 T cell receptor beta chains below all came from one sample that was sequenced in a study of radiotherapy plus CTLA-4 blockade in lung cancer. The repertoire was sequenced with immunoSEQ multiplex PCR; TCRdb's copy has only in-frame clones and lacks some. The sample records tens of thousands of clones, 70% to 90% being singletons. Sequences were derived from peripheral blood, sampled from a patient treated with radiotherapy plus ipilimumab. All receptors come from a human donor with non-small cell lung cancer whose response to radiotherapy plus ipilimumab could not be evaluated.

This chain joins TRBV2 and TRBJ1-1; maybe TRBD1 (5 bases). The CDR3 loop spans 14 amino acids. Per germline, CDR1 SNHLY and CDR2 FYNNEI. Trimming removed 7 bases from V and 13 bases from J, with 25 bases in between. In DNA, the CDR3 is TGTGCCAGCACTACCCTCCTGGGGGGGACTAAAGGTTTCTTT. Residues: CASTTLLGGTKGFF.

The CDR3 is CASSQGLAQTSYEQYF. Written as DNA, the CDR3 is TGTGCCAGCAGCCAAGGACTAGCGCAAACCTCCTACGAGCAGTACTTC. The gene calls are TRBV7-6 and TRBJ2-7; 9 bases match TRBD2. The germline CDR1 and CDR2 sequences are SGHVS and FNYEAQ. V shed 5 bases and J 0 bases; nucleotides not matched to a gene: 8. This CDR3 contains 16 residues.

V gene TRBV10-3 combines with J gene TRBJ2-7; TRBD1 matches at 9 bases. V lost 6 bases, J lost 2 bases, and 8 bases stayed unmatched. This CDR3 has 15 residues. Germline V CDR1 and CDR2: ENHRY, SYGVKD. CDR3: CAIREQGASTYEQYF. The DNA of the CDR3 is TGTGCCATCAGGGAACAGGGGGCTTCGACCTACGAGCAGTACTTC.